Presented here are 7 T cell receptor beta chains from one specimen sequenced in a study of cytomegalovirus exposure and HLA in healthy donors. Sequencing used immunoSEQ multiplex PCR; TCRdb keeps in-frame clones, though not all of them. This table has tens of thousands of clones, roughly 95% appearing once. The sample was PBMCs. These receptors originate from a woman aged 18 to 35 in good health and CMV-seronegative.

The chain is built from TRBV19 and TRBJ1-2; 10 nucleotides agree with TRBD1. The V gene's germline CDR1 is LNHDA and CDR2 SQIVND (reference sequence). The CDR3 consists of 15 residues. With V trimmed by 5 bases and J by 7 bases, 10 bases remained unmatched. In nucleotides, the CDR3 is TGTGCCAGTAGTCTCCGACAGGGGGCGGACACTGGCTACACCTTC. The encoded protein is CASSLRQGADTGYTF.

CDR3 sequence (DNA): TGTGCCAGTAGTATAGCAGGAACCCCCTATGGCTACACCTTC. Translated, it gives CASSIAGTPYGYTF. This chain uses TRBV19 with TRBJ1-2; D is undetermined. CDR1 is LNHDA and CDR2 is SQIVND in the germline V gene (reference sequence). V gave up 1 base and J gave up 4 bases, with 10 bases separating them. This CDR3 is 14 amino acids long.

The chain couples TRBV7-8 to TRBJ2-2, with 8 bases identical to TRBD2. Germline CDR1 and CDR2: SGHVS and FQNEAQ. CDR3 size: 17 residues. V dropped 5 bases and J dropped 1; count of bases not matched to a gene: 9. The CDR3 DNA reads TGTGCCAGCAGCCAAAGGGAAACTAGCGGGAACACCGGGGAGCTGTTTTTT. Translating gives CASSQRETSGNTGELFF. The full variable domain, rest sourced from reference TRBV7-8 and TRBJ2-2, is GAGVSQSPRYKVAKRGQDVALRCDPISGHVSLFWYQQALGQGPEFLTYFQNEAQLDKSGLPSDRFFAERPEGSVSTLKIQRTQQEDSAVYLCASSQRETSGNTGELFFGEGSRLTVL.

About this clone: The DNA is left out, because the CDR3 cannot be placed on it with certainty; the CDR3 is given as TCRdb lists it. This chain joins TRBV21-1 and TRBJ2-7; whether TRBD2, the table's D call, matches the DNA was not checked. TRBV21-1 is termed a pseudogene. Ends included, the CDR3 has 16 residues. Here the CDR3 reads CASSKGFGRGSYEQYF.

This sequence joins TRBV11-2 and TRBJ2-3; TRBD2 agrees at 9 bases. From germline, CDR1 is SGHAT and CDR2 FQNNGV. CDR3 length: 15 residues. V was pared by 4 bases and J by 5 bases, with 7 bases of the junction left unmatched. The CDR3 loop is CASSSGGRAGDTQYF. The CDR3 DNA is TGTGCCAGCAGCTCCGGCGGGAGGGCAGGAGATACGCAGTATTTT.

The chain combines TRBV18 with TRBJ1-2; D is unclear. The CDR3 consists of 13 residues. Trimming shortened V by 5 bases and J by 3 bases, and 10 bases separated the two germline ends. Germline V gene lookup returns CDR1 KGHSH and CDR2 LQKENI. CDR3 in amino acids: CASSSTEDYGYTF. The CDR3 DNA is TGTGCCAGCTCATCTACTGAAGACTATGGCTACACCTTC.

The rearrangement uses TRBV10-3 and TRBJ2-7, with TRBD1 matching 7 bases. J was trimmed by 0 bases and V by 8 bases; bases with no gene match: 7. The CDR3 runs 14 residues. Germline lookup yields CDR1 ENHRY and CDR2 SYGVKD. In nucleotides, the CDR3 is TGTGCCATCCAGGGGGAGCCTACCTCCTACGAGCAGTACTTC. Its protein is CAIQGEPTSYEQYF.